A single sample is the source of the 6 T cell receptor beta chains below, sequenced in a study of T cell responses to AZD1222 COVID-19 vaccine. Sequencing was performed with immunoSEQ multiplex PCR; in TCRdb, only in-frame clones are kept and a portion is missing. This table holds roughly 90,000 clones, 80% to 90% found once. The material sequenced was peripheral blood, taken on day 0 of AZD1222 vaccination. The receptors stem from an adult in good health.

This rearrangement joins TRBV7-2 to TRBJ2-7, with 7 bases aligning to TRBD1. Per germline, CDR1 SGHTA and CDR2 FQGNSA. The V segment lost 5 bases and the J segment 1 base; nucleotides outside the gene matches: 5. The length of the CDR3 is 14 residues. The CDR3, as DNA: TGTGCCAGCAGCACTCGGACAGGTTCCTACGAGCAGTACTTC. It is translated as CASSTRTGSYEQYF.

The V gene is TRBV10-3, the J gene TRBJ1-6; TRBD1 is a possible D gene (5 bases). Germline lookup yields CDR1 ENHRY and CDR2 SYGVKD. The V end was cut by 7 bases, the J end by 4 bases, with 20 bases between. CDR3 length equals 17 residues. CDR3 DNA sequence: TGTGCCATCAACGGGGGAACTACGGGACTTTATAATTCACCCCTCCACTTT. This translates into CAINGGTTGLYNSPLHF.

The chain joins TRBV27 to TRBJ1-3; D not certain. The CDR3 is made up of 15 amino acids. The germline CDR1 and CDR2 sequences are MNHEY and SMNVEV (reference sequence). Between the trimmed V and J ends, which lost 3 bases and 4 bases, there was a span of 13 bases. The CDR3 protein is CASSLRGSGGNTIYF. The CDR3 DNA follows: TGTGCCAGCAGTTTGCGCGGCTCGGGGGGAAACACCATATATTTT.

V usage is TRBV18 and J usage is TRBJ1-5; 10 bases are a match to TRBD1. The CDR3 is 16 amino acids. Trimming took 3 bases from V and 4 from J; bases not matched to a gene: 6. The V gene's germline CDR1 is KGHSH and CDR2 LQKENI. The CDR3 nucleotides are TGTGCCAGCTCACCGTACGACAGGGGGCTGAATCAGCCCCAGCATTTT. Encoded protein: CASSPYDRGLNQPQHF.

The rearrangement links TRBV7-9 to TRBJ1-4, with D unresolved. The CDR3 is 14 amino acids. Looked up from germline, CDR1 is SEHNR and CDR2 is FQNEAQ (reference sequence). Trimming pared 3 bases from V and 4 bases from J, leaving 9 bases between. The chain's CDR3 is CASSFGSFNEKLFF. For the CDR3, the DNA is TGTGCCAGCAGCTTCGGAAGCTTTAATGAAAAACTGTTTTTT. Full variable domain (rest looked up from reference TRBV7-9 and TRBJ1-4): DTGVSQNPRHKITKRGQNVTFRCDPISEHNRLYWYRQTLGQGPEFLTYFQNEAQLEKSRLLSDRFSAERPKGSFSTLEIQRTEQGDSAMYLCASSFGSFNEKLFFGSGTQLSVL.

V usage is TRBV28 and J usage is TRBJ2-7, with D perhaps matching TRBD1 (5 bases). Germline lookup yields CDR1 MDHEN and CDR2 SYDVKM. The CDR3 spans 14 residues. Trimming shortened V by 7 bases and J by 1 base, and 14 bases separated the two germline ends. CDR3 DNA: TGTGCCAGCATCAACCTTGGACAATCCTACGAGCAGTACTTC. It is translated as CASINLGQSYEQYF.